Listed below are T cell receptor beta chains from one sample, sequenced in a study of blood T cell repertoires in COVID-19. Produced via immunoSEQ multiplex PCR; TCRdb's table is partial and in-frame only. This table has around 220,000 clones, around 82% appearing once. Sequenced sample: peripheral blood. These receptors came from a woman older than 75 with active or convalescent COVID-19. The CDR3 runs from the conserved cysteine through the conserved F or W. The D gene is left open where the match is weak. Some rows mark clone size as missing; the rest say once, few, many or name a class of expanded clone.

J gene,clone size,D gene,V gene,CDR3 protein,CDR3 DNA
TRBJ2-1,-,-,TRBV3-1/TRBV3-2,CASSQGSVAAYNEQFF,TGTGCCAGCAGCCAAGGGTCTGTTGCAGCCTACAATGAGCAGTTCTTC
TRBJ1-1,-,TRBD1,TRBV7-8,CASSLFERTGGTEAFF,TGTGCCAGCAGCTTATTTGAGAGGACAGGGGGAACTGAAGCTTTCTTT
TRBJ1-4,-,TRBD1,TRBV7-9,CASSLATGVKEKLFF,TGTGCCAGCAGCTTAGCGACAGGGGTTAAGGAAAAACTGTTTTTT
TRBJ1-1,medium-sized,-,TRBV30,CAWGRNTEAFF,TGTGCCTGGGGGAGGAACACTGAAGCTTTCTTT
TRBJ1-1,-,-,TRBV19,CASSIGTGPEAFF,TGTGCCAGTAGTATAGGAACAGGGCCTGAAGCTTTCTTT
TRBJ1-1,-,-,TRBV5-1,CASSPTLRRGGTEAFF,TGCGCCAGCAGCCCTACCCTGAGGAGGGGAGGAACTGAAGCTTTCTTT
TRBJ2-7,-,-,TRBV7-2,CASSLDSGLMSYEQYF,TGTGCCAGCAGCTTAGACTCGGGATTAATGTCCTACGAGCAGTACTTC
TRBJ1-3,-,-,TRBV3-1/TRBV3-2,CASSPGTYLGNTIYF,TGTGCCAGCAGCCCTGGGACATACCTAGGAAACACCATATATTTT
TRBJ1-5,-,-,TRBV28,CASSYTGNQPQHF,TGTGCCAGCAGCTACACAGGGAATCAGCCCCAGCATTTT
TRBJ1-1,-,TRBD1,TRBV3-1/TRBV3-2,CASSHGTGETEAFF,TGTGCCAGCAGCCACGGGACAGGGGAGACTGAAGCTTTCTTT
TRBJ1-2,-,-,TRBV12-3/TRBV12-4,CASSFQANYGYTF,TGTGCCAGCAGTTTTCAGGCTAACTATGGCTACACCTTC
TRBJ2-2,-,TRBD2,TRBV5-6,CASSWGPGTSGGSGELFF,TGTGCCAGCAGCTGGGGCCCCGGGACTAGCGGGGGAAGCGGGGAGCTGTTTTTT
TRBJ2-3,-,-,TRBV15,CATSRDRRRTSTDTQYF,TGTGCCACCAGCAGAGATCGGCGGAGAACTAGCACAGATACGCAGTATTTT
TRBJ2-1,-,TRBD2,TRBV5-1,CASSLRGTSGRAGQFF,TGCGCCAGCAGCTTGAGAGGGACTAGCGGGAGGGCTGGGCAGTTCTTC
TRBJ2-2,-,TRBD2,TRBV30,CAWTRGAGELFF,TGTGCCTGGACTCGGGGGGCCGGGGAGCTGTTTTTT
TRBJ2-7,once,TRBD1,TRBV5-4,CASSYRQGNYEQYF,TGTGCCAGCAGCTACCGACAGGGGAATTACGAGCAGTACTTC
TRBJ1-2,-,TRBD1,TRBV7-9,CASSSDGATGGGYGYTF,TGTGCCAGCAGCTCGGACGGGGCGACAGGGGGTGGCTATGGCTACACCTTC
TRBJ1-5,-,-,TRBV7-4,CASSLARQAINQPQHF,TGTGCCAGCAGCTTAGCGAGACAGGCGATAAATCAGCCCCAGCATTTT
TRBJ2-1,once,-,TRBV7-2,CASSVWALEGEQFF,TGTGCCAGCAGCGTCTGGGCCCTGGAGGGAGAGCAGTTCTTC
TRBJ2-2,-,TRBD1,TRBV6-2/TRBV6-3,CASSLDRVQTGELFF,TGTGCCAGCAGTCTAGACAGGGTACAAACCGGGGAGCTGTTTTTT
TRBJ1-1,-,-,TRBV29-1,CSVGGLPLNTEAFF,TGCAGCGTGGGAGGACTACCACTGAACACTGAAGCTTTCTTT
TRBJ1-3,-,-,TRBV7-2,CASSLAATSGNTIYF,TGTGCCAGCAGCTTAGCAGCGACCTCTGGAAACACCATATATTTT
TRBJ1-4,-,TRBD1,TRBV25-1,CASSGQGNEKLFF,TGTGCCAGCAGTGGACAGGGAAATGAAAAACTGTTTTTT
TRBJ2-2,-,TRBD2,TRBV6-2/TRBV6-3,CASSPSGGNTGELFF,TGTGCCAGCAGTCCCAGCGGGGGGAACACCGGGGAGCTGTTTTTT
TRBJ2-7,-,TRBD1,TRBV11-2,CASSLSLGQGAYEQYF,TGTGCCAGCAGCTTGTCCCTCGGACAGGGGGCCTACGAGCAGTACTTC
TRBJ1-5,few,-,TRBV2,CASGGQGMNQPQHF,TGTGCCAGCGGGGGCCAGGGGATGAATCAGCCCCAGCATTTT
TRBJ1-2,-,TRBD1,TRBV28,CASRTDRVSYGYTF,TGTGCCAGCAGAACCGACAGGGTTAGCTATGGCTACACCTTC
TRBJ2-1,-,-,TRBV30,CAWSPTLKNNEQFF,TGTGCCTGGAGTCCAACACTAAAGAACAATGAGCAGTTCTTC
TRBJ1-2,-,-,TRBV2,CATRQDAVYGYTF,TGTGCCACGAGACAGGACGCCGTTTATGGCTACACCTTC
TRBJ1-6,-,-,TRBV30,CAWRKKSGTSNSPLHF,TGTGCCTGGAGGAAGAAATCCGGGACATCTAATTCACCCCTCCACTTT
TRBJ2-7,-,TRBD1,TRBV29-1,CSMQTGTYEQYF,TGCAGCATGCAGACAGGGACCTACGAGCAGTACTTC
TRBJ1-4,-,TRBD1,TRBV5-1,CASSLSVGQGKVFF,TGCGCCAGCAGCTTGTCTGTCGGACAGGGGAAGGTGTTTTTT
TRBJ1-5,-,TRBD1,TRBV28,CASKGTGENQPQHF,TGTGCCAGCAAAGGGACAGGGGAGAATCAGCCCCAGCATTTT
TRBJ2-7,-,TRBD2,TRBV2,CASSLAGVSHEQYF,TGTGCCAGCAGTCTAGCGGGAGTTTCCCACGAGCAGTACTTC
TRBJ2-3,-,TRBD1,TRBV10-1,CASSDPRGLVGDTQYF,TGCGCCAGCAGTGATCCCAGGGGGCTTGTTGGAGATACGCAGTATTTT
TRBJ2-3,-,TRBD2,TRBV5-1,CASRGGLAVTDTQYF,TGCGCCAGCAGGGGTGGACTAGCGGTCACAGATACGCAGTATTTT
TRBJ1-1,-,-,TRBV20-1,CSVSRSRF,TGCAGTGTTTCCCGGTCGCGCTTT
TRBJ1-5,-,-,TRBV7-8,CASSLGRNQPQHF,TGTGCCAGCAGCCTGGGGCGGAATCAGCCCCAGCATTTT
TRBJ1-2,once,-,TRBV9,CASSVGREGNGYTF,TGTGCCAGCAGCGTAGGGCGGGAGGGTAATGGCTACACCTTC
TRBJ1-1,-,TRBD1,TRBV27,CASSRQGAAGRPEAFF,TGTGCCAGCAGTCGACAGGGGGCGGCGGGAAGGCCTGAAGCTTTCTTT
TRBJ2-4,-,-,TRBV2,CASTNSGQTLDIQYF,TGTGCCAGCACCAACAGCGGACAGACATTGGACATTCAGTACTTC
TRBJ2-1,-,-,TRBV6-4,CASSDSPGLQSSYNEQFF,TGTGCCAGCAGTGACTCGCCCGGACTACAAAGCTCCTACAATGAGCAGTTCTTC
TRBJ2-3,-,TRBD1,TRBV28,CASSLDRGRPDTQYF,TGTGCCAGCAGTTTGGACAGGGGACGACCAGATACGCAGTATTTT
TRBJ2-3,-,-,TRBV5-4,CASSSVPTDTQYF,TGTGCCAGCAGCTCAGTCCCCACAGATACGCAGTATTTT